The rows below give T cell receptor beta chains drawn from one sample of a study of OX40 agonist ivuxolimab in advanced cancers. Libraries were prepared by immunoSEQ multiplex PCR; TCRdb keeps only in-frame clonotypes and omits some of them. The sample includes under 55,000 clones, around 92% of them seen just once. Sample: CD4+ or CD8+ T cells sorted from blood, taken in a trial of the OX40 agonist ivuxolimab. These receptor sequences come from an adult with an advanced solid tumor such as melanoma, head and neck, liver or kidney cancer. CDR3s include the opening cysteine and the closing phenylalanine or tryptophan.

V gene: TRBV13
J gene: TRBJ2-1
CDR3 protein: CASSYGTSGYNEQFF

V gene: TRBV4-2
J gene: TRBJ1-1
CDR3 protein: CASRRPGGTEAFF

V gene: TRBV4-1
J gene: TRBJ2-1
CDR3 protein: CASSLQGKEQFF

V gene: TRBV11-2
J gene: TRBJ2-7
CDR3 protein: CASSLGPGANEQYF

V gene: TRBV10-3
J gene: TRBJ1-2
CDR3 protein: CAISDSGGVGYGYTF

V gene: TRBV11-1
J gene: TRBJ2-1
CDR3 protein: CASSLARRTGGEQFF

V gene: TRBV5-4
J gene: TRBJ2-7
CDR3 protein: CASSSDSTEQYF

V gene: TRBV10-3
J gene: TRBJ2-1
CDR3 protein: CAITPGGGKGEQFF

V gene: TRBV28
J gene: TRBJ2-2
CDR3 protein: CASSLRLAGTGELFF

V gene: TRBV6-6
J gene: TRBJ1-2
CDR3 protein: CASRTGQGLNYGYTF

V gene: TRBV5-6
J gene: TRBJ2-5
CDR3 protein: CASGFGGVETQYF

V gene: TRBV10-3
J gene: TRBJ2-1
CDR3 protein: CAISLTSTHEQFF

V gene: TRBV27
J gene: TRBJ2-1
CDR3 protein: CASSSTGLGQFF

V gene: TRBV12-5
J gene: TRBJ2-1
CDR3 protein: CASGRGDNEQFF

V gene: TRBV7-9
J gene: TRBJ1-1
CDR3 protein: CASLGPAGLNTEAFF

V gene: TRBV29-1
J gene: TRBJ1-2
CDR3 protein: CSVPYRDRDYYYGYTF

V gene: TRBV29-1
J gene: TRBJ1-1
CDR3 protein: CSVDPYRVLGAFF

V gene: TRBV7-8
J gene: TRBJ2-3
CDR3 protein: CASSLAIGSTDTQYF

V gene: TRBV7-8
J gene: TRBJ2-7
CDR3 protein: CASSPQIDSYEQYF

V gene: TRBV5-1
J gene: TRBJ2-6
CDR3 protein: CASSSQGSIGANVLTF

V gene: TRBV9
J gene: TRBJ2-1
CDR3 protein: CASSGREMGHEQFF

V gene: TRBV6-5
J gene: TRBJ2-5
CDR3 protein: CASSYFGFSGTQYF

V gene: TRBV6-5
J gene: TRBJ1-5
CDR3 protein: CASTPERGGQPQHF

V gene: TRBV11-2
J gene: TRBJ1-2
CDR3 protein: CASSSTWGKGEGYGYTF

V gene: TRBV6-1
J gene: TRBJ2-1
CDR3 protein: CASSEVFGGNYNEQFF

V gene: TRBV2
J gene: TRBJ2-1
CDR3 protein: CAGLLAEAYNEQFF

V gene: TRBV10-2
J gene: TRBJ1-1
CDR3 protein: CASSPRQGKTEAFF

V gene: TRBV9
J gene: TRBJ2-1
CDR3 protein: CASSVESSGRADEQFF

V gene: TRBV7-9
J gene: TRBJ1-5
CDR3 protein: CASSQATGDQPQHF

V gene: TRBV11-1
J gene: TRBJ2-5
CDR3 protein: CASSLVGSLMVETQYF

V gene: TRBV11-3
J gene: TRBJ2-7
CDR3 protein: CARSGGLPYEQYF

V gene: TRBV5-4
J gene: TRBJ2-7
CDR3 protein: CASSQGLNYEQYF

V gene: TRBV7-9
J gene: TRBJ2-7
CDR3 protein: CASSGDRMWEQYF

V gene: TRBV7-9
J gene: TRBJ1-1
CDR3 protein: CASSLLRGRMNTEAFF

V gene: TRBV15
J gene: TRBJ1-4
CDR3 protein: CATSLIATNEKLFF

V gene: TRBV5-4
J gene: TRBJ2-7
CDR3 protein: CASSQDVDEQYF

V gene: TRBV5-1
J gene: TRBJ2-1
CDR3 protein: CASSKGTGKYNEQFF

V gene: TRBV7-6
J gene: TRBJ2-1
CDR3 protein: CASGTGDSYNEQFF

V gene: TRBV19
J gene: TRBJ2-7
CDR3 protein: CASSIEGTGSYEQYF

V gene: TRBV10-1
J gene: TRBJ2-3
CDR3 protein: CASSESSVVGLGQYF

V gene: TRBV23-1
J gene: TRBJ1-3
CDR3 protein: CAPAPSGNTIYF

V gene: TRBV11-2
J gene: TRBJ2-1
CDR3 protein: CASSPTDGIWANEQFF

V gene: TRBV2
J gene: TRBJ2-3
CDR3 protein: CATSIGAQYF

V gene: TRBV7-9
J gene: TRBJ2-7
CDR3 protein: CASSPGPYEQYF

V gene: TRBV19
J gene: TRBJ2-7
CDR3 protein: CASSTGGVSYEQYF